This TCR beta chain stems from a study of T cells after yellow fever vaccination. Overall study context: SMART-Seq v4 Ultra Low Input prepared the low-cell-number fractions. Findings of the study overall: A limited proportion of clonotypes was detected within both the CD4 and CD8 compartments. Boosting was followed by the reappearance of most primary-vaccination clones (roughly 96% CD4, about 88% CD8).

This clonotype appeared many times. Antigen specificity is unknown. TCR cDNA was made by 5'RACE template switching, adding a universal primer site and UMIs. Via MiXCR, TCRdb re-called the 5' RACE reads, giving one row per CDR3 protein. In the table there are fewer than 350,000 distinct CDR3 sequences, approximately 3.8% of which are singletons. V was clipped by 5 bases and J by 7 bases, with 20 bases between them. The CDR3 contains 16 residues. The germline V gene has CDR1 MNHEY and CDR2 SMNVEV (reference sequence). The chain joins TRBV27 to TRBJ2-2, with a weak D call TRBD1 (6 bases). The sequencing here drew on PBMCs, taken on the day of the yellow fever booster vaccination. The sequence derives from a man aged 18 to 29 who received the YFV17D yellow fever vaccine. CDR3 DNA sequence: TGTGCCAGCAGTCGCAACCAGGGGTTCCGTTACGGGGAGCTGTTTTTT. Translating gives CASSRNQGFRYGELFF.